Below, 17 T cell receptor beta chains from the same sample are listed, as sequenced in a study of T cells in Graves' hyperthyroidism and ophthalmopathy. It was RNA transcripts that yielded the amplified TCR beta CDR3 regions. First-round RT-PCR targeting the TCR CDR3 was performed with the HTBI primer set. TCRdb re-called the multiplex PCR reads through MiXCR, storing one row per CDR3 protein. The sample yields about 560,000 distinct CDR3 sequences, 16% seen once. Sequenced: blood. The source is a young woman with Graves' hyperthyroidism.

The chain employs TRBV18 and TRBJ2-7; TRBD1 agrees at 8 bases. Trimming at V came to 4 bases and at J to 3 bases, leaving 11 bases not matched to a gene. The CDR3 spans 16 residues. Germline CDR1 and CDR2: KGHSH and LQKENI. CDR3 DNA: TGTGCCAGCTCACGACAGGGGCCCCCTCTGTTCTACGAGCAGTACTTC. Amino acid sequence: CASSRQGPPLFYEQYF. Using reference TRBV18 and TRBJ2-7 for the parts outside the CDR3, the full variable domain is NAGVMQNPRHLVRRRGQEARLRCSPMKGHSHVYWYRQLPEEGLKFMVYLQKENIIDESGMPKERFSAEFPKEGPSILRIQQVVRGDSAAYFCASSRQGPPLFYEQYFGPGTRLTVT.

Comments on this clonotype: This may arise from a read error, as a much more abundant clone is one base away. J is TRBJ2-3 and V is TRBV5-1; D is uncertain. This CDR3 spans 11 amino acids. From germline, CDR1 is SGHRS and CDR2 YFSETQ. This CDR3 reads CASTGTDAQYF. In nucleotides, the CDR3 is TGCGCCAGCACTGGCACAGATGCGCAGTATTTT.

Only a few counts were recorded for this clonotype. This chain links TRBV7-2 with TRBJ2-4; D might be TRBD2 (6 bases). Germline V gives CDR1 SGHTA, CDR2 FQGNSA. V was pared by 5 bases and J by 4 bases, with 15 bases between. The CDR3 totals 15 residues. The CDR3 protein is CASSLSFGGKNIQYF. DNA of the CDR3: TGTGCCAGCAGCCTAAGCTTCGGGGGAAAAAACATTCAGTACTTC. Based on the CDR3 plus reference TRBV7-2 and TRBJ2-4, the full variable domain is GAGVSQSPSNKVTEKGKDVELRCDPISGHTALYWYRQSLGQGLEFLIYFQGNSAPDKSGLPSDRFSAERTGGSVSTLTIQRTQQEDSAVYLCASSLSFGGKNIQYFGAGTRLSVL.

This clonotype was found many times. This chain connects TRBV20-1 to TRBJ2-3; 12 positions match TRBD2. Germline CDR1 is DFQATT and CDR2 is SNEGSKA (reference sequence). The CDR3 consists of 15 residues. The J segment lost 2 bases and the V segment lost 5 bases, leaving 5 bases of the junction unmatched. The CDR3 DNA follows: TGCAGTGCTCCTTCTAGCGGGAGGGCCACAGATACGCAGTATTTT. This codes for CSAPSSGRATDTQYF.

The V gene is TRBV2, the J gene TRBJ1-5; 7 nucleotides line up with TRBD1. V shed 11 bases and J 3 bases; nucleotides not matched to a gene: 7. This CDR3 has 13 amino acids. The germline gives CDR1 SNHLY, CDR2 FYNNEI. The CDR3 region has the DNA TGTGCCGGTGGGGGACAGATCAATCAGCCCCAGCATTTT. Amino acid sequence: CAGGGQINQPQHF.

This clonotype was counted between two and nine times. The rearrangement uses TRBV7-8 and TRBJ1-4; weak D call: TRBD1 (6 bases). CDR3 length: 16 residues. V was shortened by 1 base and J by 8 bases, with 17 bases between the two germline ends. In germline, CDR1 is SGHVS, CDR2 FQNEAQ. CDR3: CASSLEGVQLGEKLFF. The CDR3 nucleotides are TGTGCCAGCAGCTTAGAGGGGGTACAGCTCGGCGAAAAACTGTTTTTT.

This clonotype has ten or more counts. The rearrangement uses TRBV20-1 and TRBJ2-5; 7 nucleotides align to TRBD2. This CDR3 spans 13 amino acids. V was clipped by 4 bases and J by 5 bases; unmatched bases: 7. Germline V gives CDR1 DFQATT, CDR2 SNEGSKA (reference sequence). CDR3 sequence reads: CSAKWEGTETQYF. The CDR3 nucleotides read TGCAGTGCTAAGTGGGAGGGTACGGAGACCCAGTACTTC.

The rearrangement joins TRBV20-1 to TRBJ1-5; possibly TRBD1 for D (5 bases). V gave up 2 bases and J gave up 3 bases, with 11 bases separating them. The germline V gene encodes CDR1 DFQATT and CDR2 SNEGSKA (reference sequence). The CDR3 has 14 residues. The CDR3 DNA sequence: TGCAGTGCTAGAATGGGAGGGGTCAATCAGCCCCAGCATTTT. It yields the protein CSARMGGVNQPQHF.

This rearrangement joins TRBV7-8 to TRBJ2-5; D remains ambiguous. V dropped 3 bases and J dropped 5 bases, with 22 bases sitting between them. Germline-derived CDR1 and CDR2 are SGHVS and FQNEAQ. This CDR3 comprises 17 residues. The CDR3: CASSFFQRIKLGETQYF. As DNA, the CDR3 is TGTGCCAGCAGCTTTTTTCAGCGTATAAAGCTCGGGGAGACCCAGTACTTC. Full variable domain (outside the CDR3, taken from reference TRBV7-8 and TRBJ2-5): GAGVSQSPRYKVAKRGQDVALRCDPISGHVSLFWYQQALGQGPEFLTYFQNEAQLDKSGLPSDRFFAERPEGSVSTLKIQRTQQEDSAVYLCASSFFQRIKLGETQYFGPGTRLLVL.

This clonotype was recorded many times. This chain joins TRBV6-1 and TRBJ2-7, with 8 bases that match TRBD2. Trimming removed 2 bases from V and 0 bases from J; junction bases left unmatched: 3. Germline lookup yields CDR1 MNHNS and CDR2 SASEGT. The CDR3 has 15 residues. In DNA, the CDR3 is TGTGCCAGCAGTGAAATAGCGGGGAGCTCCTACGAGCAGTACTTC. It is translated as CASSEIAGSSYEQYF.

The J gene is TRBJ1-5, the V gene TRBV19; no clear D. CDR1 and CDR2 from the germline V gene are LNHDA and SQIVND (reference sequence). The CDR3 length is 14 residues. V was cut by 7 bases and J by 6 bases, with 16 bases left in between. The CDR3 nucleotides read TGTGCCAGTATGCGGGCGAGGGTTGGTCAGCCCCAGCATTTT. Residues: CASMRARVGQPQHF. Combining the CDR3 with reference TRBV19 and TRBJ1-5 gives the whole variable domain DGGITQSPKYLFRKEGQNVTLSCEQNLNHDAMYWYRQDPGQGLRLIYYSQIVNDFQKGDIAEGYSVSREKKESFPLTVTSAQKNPTAFYLCASMRARVGQPQHFGDGTRLSIL.

This rearrangement joins TRBV29-1 to TRBJ2-1; tentative D call: TRBD2 (5 bases). The CDR3 runs 12 residues. Trimming pared 1 base from V and 9 bases from J, leaving 10 bases between. Looked up from germline, CDR1 is SQVTM and CDR2 is ANQGSEA. As DNA, the CDR3 is TGCAGCGTTGAAGTATCCCGGGGTGAGCAGTTCTTC. Translation gives CSVEVSRGEQFF.

This clonotype was seen repeatedly, ten times or more. CDR3 DNA sequence: TGTGCCATCAGTGAGTCCGGGCAGGGGTATCAGCCCCAGCATTTT. This encodes CAISESGQGYQPQHF. V and J are TRBV10-3 and TRBJ1-5; tentatively, D is TRBD1 (6 bases). Germline-derived CDR1 and CDR2 are ENHRY and SYGVKD. The V end was cut by 0 bases, the J end by 5 bases, with 11 bases between. The CDR3 loop spans 15 amino acids.

In its sample, this clonotype was seen a few times. The V gene is TRBV6-1, the J gene TRBJ2-7, with 8 bases that match TRBD2. With 1 base clipped from V and 0 bases from J, the junction kept 5 bases outside the gene matches. The CDR3 has 16 amino acids. The germline gives CDR1 MNHNS, CDR2 SASEGT. CDR3 in amino acids: CASSEGSGGSSYEQYF. CDR3 nucleotides: TGTGCCAGCAGTGAAGGGAGCGGGGGTTCCTCCTACGAGCAGTACTTC.

This clonotype was seen a few times. V and J are TRBV7-9 and TRBJ2-5, with 8 bases that match TRBD2. CDR3 length equals 16 residues. The junction had 14 bases not matched to a gene; V was cut back by 6 bases and J by 5 bases. CDR1 is SEHNR, CDR2 FQNEAQ, per germline (reference sequence). This CDR3 is CASRLTSWREEETQYF. In DNA, the CDR3 is TGTGCCAGCAGGTTAACTAGTTGGCGGGAGGAGGAGACCCAGTACTTC.

This clonotype was recorded at least ten times. The chain employs TRBV24-1 and TRBJ1-1, with 9 bases matching TRBD1. Per the germline V gene, CDR1 is KGHDR and CDR2 is SFDVKD. V lost 4 bases to trimming and J lost 4 bases; unmatched junction nucleotides: 6. The CDR3 totals 15 residues. CDR3 amino acids: CATSDRTGGLTEAFF. The CDR3 bases are TGTGCCACCAGTGACAGAACAGGGGGCCTCACTGAAGCTTTCTTT.

For this clonotype: This may arise from a read error, as a much more abundant clone is one base away. The chain has TRBV3-1 and TRBJ2-7; TRBD2 matches at 13 bases. Germline V gives CDR1 LGHDT, CDR2 YNNKEL (reference sequence). CDR3 length: 20 amino acids. CDR3 in amino acids: CASSQPSWGLAGQMNYGQYF. CDR3 nucleotides: TGTGCCAGCAGCCAACCGTCCTGGGGACTAGCGGGACAGATGAACTACGGGCAGTACTTC.